This T cell receptor (beta chain) emerged from a study of blood T cell repertoires in COVID-19. Study-level information: Acute and convalescent COVID-19 samples came from the United States, Italy and Spain. T cells, B-cell-depleted T cells, or PBMCs supplied cDNA or gDNA.

The method was immunoSEQ multiplex PCR; TCRdb's version includes in-frame clones alone and lacks a portion of them. The data show about 270,000 clones, roughly 93% seen once. Researchers sorted participants into cohorts using their self-reported clinical history. The CDR3 contains 14 residues. Germline lookup yields CDR1 SGHVS and CDR2 FQNEAQ. V lost 3 bases and J 1 base, leaving 8 bases between the germline ends. The sample taken for sequencing was PBMCs or T cells enriched from blood (not recorded which). The sequence was obtained from a woman aged 40 to 50 with acute COVID-19. The rearrangement links TRBV7-8 to TRBJ2-3; maybe TRBD2 (6 bases). For the CDR3, the DNA is TGTGCCAGCAGCTTGGGGGGACGCACAGATACGCAGTATTTT. Translated, it gives CASSLGGRTDTQYF.